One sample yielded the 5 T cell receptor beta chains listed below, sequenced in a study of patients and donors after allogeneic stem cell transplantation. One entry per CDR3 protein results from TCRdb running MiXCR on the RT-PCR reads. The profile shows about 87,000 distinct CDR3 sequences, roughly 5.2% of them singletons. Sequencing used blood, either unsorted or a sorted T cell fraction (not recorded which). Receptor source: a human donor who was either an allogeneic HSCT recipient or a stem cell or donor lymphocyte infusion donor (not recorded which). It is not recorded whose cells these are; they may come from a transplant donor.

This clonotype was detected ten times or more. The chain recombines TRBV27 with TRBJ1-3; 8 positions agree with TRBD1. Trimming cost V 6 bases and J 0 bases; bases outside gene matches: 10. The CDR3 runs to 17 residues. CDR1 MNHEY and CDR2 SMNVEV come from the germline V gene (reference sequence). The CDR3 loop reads CASSPAGGRSSGNTIYF. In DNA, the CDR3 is TGTGCCAGCAGCCCCGCAGGGGGCCGAAGCTCTGGAAACACCATATATTTT.

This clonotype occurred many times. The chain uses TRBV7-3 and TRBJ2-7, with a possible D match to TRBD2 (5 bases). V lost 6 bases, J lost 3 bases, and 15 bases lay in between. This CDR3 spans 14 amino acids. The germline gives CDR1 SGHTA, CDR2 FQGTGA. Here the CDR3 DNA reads TGTGCCAGCAGGCAGGATGAAACTAGCTACGAGCAGTACTTC. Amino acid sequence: CASRQDETSYEQYF. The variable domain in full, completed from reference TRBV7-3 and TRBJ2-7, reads GAGVSQTPSNKVTEKGKYVELRCDPISGHTALYWYRQSLGQGPEFLIYFQGTGAADDSGLPNDRFFAVRPEGSVSTLKIQRTERGDSAVYLCASRQDETSYEQYFGPGTRLTVT.

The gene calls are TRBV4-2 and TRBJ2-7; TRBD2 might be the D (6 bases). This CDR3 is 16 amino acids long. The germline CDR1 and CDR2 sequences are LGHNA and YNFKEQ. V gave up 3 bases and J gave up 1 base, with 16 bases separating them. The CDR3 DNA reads TGTGCCAGCAGCCAGGAGGTAGGGACTCCTTCCTACGAGCAGTACTTC. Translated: CASSQEVGTPSYEQYF.

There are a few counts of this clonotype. DNA for the CDR3: TGTGCCAGCAGTGTAGCAGGCATGAACACTGAAGCTTTCTTT. Amino acids: CASSVAGMNTEAFF. The chain has TRBV2 and TRBJ1-1, with unresolved D. CDR3 size: 14 residues. Trimming took off 4 bases at V and 0 bases at J, with 9 bases between the two ends. Germline CDR1 SNHLY, CDR2 FYNNEI. Complete variable domain (other parts from reference TRBV2 and TRBJ1-1): EPEVTQTPSHQVTQMGQEVILRCVPISNHLYFYWYRQILGQKVEFLVSFYNNEISEKSEIFDDQFSVERPDGSNFTLKIRSTKLEDSAMYFCASSVAGMNTEAFFGQGTRLTVV.

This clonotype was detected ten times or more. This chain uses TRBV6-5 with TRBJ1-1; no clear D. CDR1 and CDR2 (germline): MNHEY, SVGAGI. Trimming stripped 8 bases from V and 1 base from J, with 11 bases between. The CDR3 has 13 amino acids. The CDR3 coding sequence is TGTGCCAGCCGTTTTGAGGAGAACACTGAAGCTTTCTTT. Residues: CASRFEENTEAFF.